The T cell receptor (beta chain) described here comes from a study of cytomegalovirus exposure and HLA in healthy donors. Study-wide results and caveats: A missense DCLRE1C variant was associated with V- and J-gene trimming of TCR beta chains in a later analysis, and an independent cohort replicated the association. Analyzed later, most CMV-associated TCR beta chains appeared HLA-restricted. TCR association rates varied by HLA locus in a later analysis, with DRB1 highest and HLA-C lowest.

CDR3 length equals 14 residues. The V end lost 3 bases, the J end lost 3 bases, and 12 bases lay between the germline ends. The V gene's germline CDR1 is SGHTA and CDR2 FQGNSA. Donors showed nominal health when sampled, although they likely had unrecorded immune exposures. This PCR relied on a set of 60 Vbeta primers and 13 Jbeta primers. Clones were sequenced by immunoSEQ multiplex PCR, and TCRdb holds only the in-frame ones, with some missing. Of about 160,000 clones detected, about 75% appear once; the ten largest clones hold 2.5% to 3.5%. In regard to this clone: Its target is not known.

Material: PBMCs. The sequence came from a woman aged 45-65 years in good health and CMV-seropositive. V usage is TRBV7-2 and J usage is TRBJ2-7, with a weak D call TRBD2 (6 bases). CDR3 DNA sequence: TGTGCCAGCAGCTTCCCGGGACTTGTCTACGAGCAGTACTTC. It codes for CASSFPGLVYEQYF.